The 25 T cell receptor beta chains reported below all come from one sample, sequenced in a study of T cells in Graves' hyperthyroidism and ophthalmopathy. Authors of the study amplified TCR beta CDR3 regions from RNA transcripts. The TCR CDR3 was amplified in a first-round RT-PCR using the HTBI primer set. TCRdb processed the multiplex PCR reads anew with MiXCR; each CDR3 protein has one entry. The table has under 650,000 distinct CDR3 sequences, roughly 15% seen once. The specimen sequenced was blood. All receptors come from a woman aged 25 to 39 with Graves' hyperthyroidism.

At least ten counts were recorded for this clonotype. The chain links TRBV28 to TRBJ1-2; D remains unclear. Germline V lookup: CDR1 MDHEN, CDR2 SYDVKM. This CDR3 comprises 13 residues. The V end lost 3 bases, the J end lost 5 bases, and 10 bases lay between the germline ends. CDR3 nucleotide sequence: TGTGCCAGCAGTTTTCGGGGAGGGTATGGCTACACCTTC. Translated, it gives CASSFRGGYGYTF.

This chain joins TRBV13 and TRBJ2-1; tentatively, D is TRBD2 (5 bases). CDR3 length: 12 residues. The V end lost 5 bases, the J end lost 10 bases, and 12 bases lay between the germline ends. Germline V lookup: CDR1 PRHDT, CDR2 FYEKMQ (reference sequence). CDR3 protein: CASSARSGEQFF. CDR3 nucleotides: TGTGCCAGCAGCGCCCGGAGCGGCGAGCAGTTCTTC.

This clonotype was detected many times. The chain uses TRBV12-5 and TRBJ2-1; unclear D gene. The CDR3 totals 17 residues. Germline lookup yields CDR1 LGHNT and CDR2 FRNRAP. V dropped 0 bases and J dropped 3 bases, with 15 bases sitting between them. This chain's CDR3 is CASGLVRRERSYNEQFF. In DNA form, the CDR3 reads TGTGCTAGTGGTTTGGTAAGAAGAGAACGGAGCTACAATGAGCAGTTCTTC.

The chain joins TRBV20-1 to TRBJ1-1; a possible D gene is TRBD1 (6 bases). This CDR3 comprises 13 residues. Germline values: CDR1 DFQATT, CDR2 SNEGSKA (reference sequence). Trimming removed 2 bases at V and 2 bases at J, with 9 bases between. CDR3 sequence reads: CSARRGGNTEAFF. Here the CDR3 DNA reads TGCAGTGCTAGAAGGGGGGGAAACACTGAAGCTTTCTTT.

For this clonotype: Since a much larger clone is just one base distant, this may be a read error. The V and J genes are TRBV28 and TRBJ1-2, with D possibly matching TRBD1 (6 bases). V shed 4 bases and J shed 2 bases, with 11 bases lying between them. The CDR3 covers 14 residues. Germline CDR1 and CDR2: MDHEN and SYDVKM. Here the CDR3 reads CASSSGAMNYGYTF. The CDR3 region has the DNA TGTGCCAGCAGTTCAGGGGCGATGAACTATGGCTACACCTTC.

V and J are TRBV20-1 and TRBJ1-2; 7 bases line up with TRBD1. Germline CDR1 DFQATT, CDR2 SNEGSKA (reference sequence). This CDR3 is 13 amino acids long. CDR3 in DNA: TGCAGGGCCGGGCCCACGGGACAGTATGGCTACACCTTC. Protein: CRAGPTGQYGYTF.

The chain couples TRBV7-8 to TRBJ2-7, with 14 bases identical to TRBD2. There are 15 residues in the CDR3. V lost 5 bases to trimming and J lost 4 bases; unmatched junction nucleotides: 4. Germline CDR1 SGHVS, CDR2 FQNEAQ. CDR3 nucleotide sequence: TGTGCCAGCAGCCCTAGGACTAGCGGGGGGTACGAGCAGTACTTC. Its translation is CASSPRTSGGYEQYF.

This clonotype was counted a single time. The chain has TRBV14 and TRBJ2-7, with 8 bases identical to TRBD2. The length of the CDR3 is 16 residues. Trimming took 2 bases from V and 1 from J; bases not matched to a gene: 7. Germline CDR1 and CDR2: SGHDN and FVKESK. The CDR3 DNA is TGTGCCAGCAGCCAACGTAGACTAGCGAAATCCTACGAGCAGTACTTC. Translated: CASSQRRLAKSYEQYF.

This clonotype has at least ten counts. V gene TRBV30 combines with J gene TRBJ1-5; no clear D. Trimming shortened V by 4 bases and J by 1 base, and 20 bases separated the two germline ends. Germline V CDR1 and CDR2: GTSNPN, SVGIG (reference sequence). There are 17 residues in the CDR3. CDR3 sequence: CAWTRGGAGGSNQPQHF. The CDR3 nucleotides are TGTGCCTGGACACGTGGTGGTGCGGGAGGGAGCAATCAGCCCCAGCATTTT.

This clonotype was found many times. The genes are TRBV6-2 or TRBV6-3 and TRBJ2-7, with D perhaps matching TRBD1 (5 bases). Trimming left V 5 bases short and J 4 bases short, with 21 bases between. Germline CDR1 MNHEY, CDR2 SVGEGT. The CDR3 consists of 16 residues. DNA of the CDR3: TGTGCCAGCAGTCCGACCGACAGCGCACTATCTTACGAGCAGTACTTC. As protein: CASSPTDSALSYEQYF.

The chain employs TRBV20-1 and TRBJ2-7, with TRBD2 as a possible D gene (5 bases). Deletions cut 1 base from V and 3 bases from J, with 10 bases between. In germline, CDR1 is DFQATT, CDR2 SNEGSKA (reference sequence). The CDR3 has 13 amino acids. Here the CDR3 DNA reads TGCAGTGCTAGAGTGAGCGGCCGCTACGAGCAGTACTTC. Translated: CSARVSGRYEQYF.

This sequence joins TRBV10-3 and TRBJ2-7; a weak D match, TRBD2 (6 bases). The CDR3 sequence is 11 residues long. The germline CDR1 and CDR2 sequences are ENHRY and SYGVKD. V lost 9 bases and J 2 bases, leaving 8 bases between the germline ends. CDR3 region: CAIGGTYEQYF. In nucleotides, the CDR3 is TGTGCCATAGGAGGGACCTACGAGCAGTACTTC.

This clonotype was observed many times. The rearrangement joins TRBV27 to TRBJ2-1; the D gene is possibly TRBD1 (5 bases). This CDR3 has 15 residues. V gave up 5 bases and J gave up 0 bases, with 11 bases separating them. Germline assignment: CDR1 MNHEY and CDR2 SMNVEV (reference sequence). For the CDR3, the DNA is TGTGCCAGCAGTCAACAGGCACCCTCCTACAATGAGCAGTTCTTC. Residues: CASSQQAPSYNEQFF.

The CDR3 DNA reads TGTGCCAGCAGCCCTATCGTAGGGCGGGAGGTCGATCAGCAGTTCTTC. This sequence encodes CASSPIVGREVDQQFF. The V call is TRBV3-2, the J call TRBJ2-1; the D call of TRBD2 is as the table states it, not checked on the DNA. TRBV3-2 is recorded as a pseudogene. The CDR3 is 16 residues long.

This clonotype occurred many times. This chain uses TRBV7-9 with TRBJ2-1; D gene ambiguous. This CDR3 is built from 12 residues. V was pared by 4 bases and J by 9 bases, with 10 bases between. CDR1 is SEHNR and CDR2 is FQNEAQ in the germline V gene (reference sequence). The CDR3 DNA follows: TGTGCCAGCAGCTCTCAGTGGACTGAGCAGTTCTTC. Protein product: CASSSQWTEQFF.

This clonotype was detected many times. This chain joins TRBV2 and TRBJ2-1; 7 bases are shared with TRBD2. Germline assignment: CDR1 SNHLY and CDR2 FYNNEI. V lost 1 base, J lost 3 bases, and 0 bases stayed unmatched. There are 14 residues in the CDR3. The CDR3 DNA sequence: TGTGCCAGCAGTGAAGGGGGGGGCTACAATGAGCAGTTCTTC. Translating gives CASSEGGGYNEQFF.

A remark on this clonotype: The conserved closing phenylalanine or tryptophan is absent in this CDR3, likely reflecting a read error. This chain connects TRBV24-1 to TRBJ1-5; TRBD1 might be the D (6 bases). Germline V gives CDR1 KGHDR, CDR2 SFDVKD. V gave up 3 bases and J gave up 0 bases, with 20 bases separating them. This CDR3 contains 19 residues. The CDR3 here is CATSDGGLTGLYSNQPQHL. The DNA for the CDR3 is TGTGCCACCAGTGATGGGGGGCTTACAGGCCTCTATAGCAATCAGCCCCAGCATCTT.

This chain connects TRBV6-1 to TRBJ2-3, with D perhaps matching TRBD2 (6 bases). Germline V gene sequence: CDR1 MNHNS, CDR2 SASEGT. Trimming took 6 bases from V and 2 from J, leaving 12 bases between them. This CDR3 has 14 amino acids. The CDR3 sequence is CASRVTRYTDTQYF. The CDR3 coding sequence is TGTGCCAGCAGGGTGACTAGATACACAGATACGCAGTATTTT.

This clonotype was recorded at least ten times. This chain connects TRBV28 to TRBJ2-7, with 7 bases aligning to TRBD1. CDR3 length equals 15 residues. Unmatched junction bases numbered 11, after V lost 6 bases and J lost 3 bases. Germline-derived CDR1 and CDR2 are MDHEN and SYDVKM. DNA of the CDR3: TGTGCCAGCAGCCCGAGTAGGGACAGCTTCTACGAGCAGTACTTC. Its translation is CASSPSRDSFYEQYF.

This clonotype has a count of ten or more. The genes are TRBV3-1 and TRBJ2-7; D call uncertain. Germline V gives CDR1 LGHDT, CDR2 YNNKEL (reference sequence). This CDR3 spans 11 amino acids. The germline V and J ends were trimmed by 4 bases and 6 bases, with 7 bases remaining between them. The DNA for the CDR3 is TGTGCCAGCAGCCGAAGAGCCGAGCAGTACTTC. Translating it yields CASSRRAEQYF.

This clonotype showed up many times. The rearrangement links TRBV28 to TRBJ1-2; no clear D. V shed 5 bases and J shed 8 bases, with 9 bases lying between them. Per germline, CDR1 MDHEN and CDR2 SYDVKM. The CDR3 is 11 residues long. The CDR3 DNA is TGTGCCAGCAGTCGAAGGAGGGGCTACACCTTC. Its protein product is CASSRRRGYTF.

This clonotype occurred once. The chain employs TRBV20-1 and TRBJ2-1; the D is unclear. The CDR3 consists of 12 residues. Germline CDR1 and CDR2: DFQATT and SNEGSKA (reference sequence). The chain's CDR3 is CRIGPNYNEQFF. CDR3 sequence (DNA): TGCAGGATAGGGCCCAACTACAATGAGCAGTTCTTC.

This clonotype has ten or more counts. This rearrangement joins TRBV7-3 to TRBJ2-5; TRBD2 aligns across 7 bases. Germline CDR1 reads SGHTA; CDR2 reads FQGTGA. V lost 6 bases to trimming and J lost 6 bases; unmatched junction nucleotides: 10. This CDR3 comprises 14 residues. CDR3 nucleotides: TGTGCCAGCAGTCAGGGCGGGAGCTGGAAGACCCAGTACTTC. This gives the protein CASSQGGSWKTQYF.

This clonotype showed up many times. The rearrangement joins TRBV7-2 to TRBJ1-1; D is ambiguous. Germline values: CDR1 SGHTA, CDR2 FQGNSA. CDR3 length: 17 amino acids. The V gene lost 6 bases and the J gene lost 0 bases, with 20 bases spanning the gap. CDR3 region: CASSIRALTLMNTEAFF. For the CDR3, the DNA is TGTGCCAGCAGTATTAGGGCCTTAACCCTAATGAACACTGAAGCTTTCTTT.

This clonotype came up many times. V is TRBV12-3 or TRBV12-4 and J is TRBJ1-2; 7 positions agree with TRBD1. The V and J ends lost 6 bases and 5 bases, in that order; junction bases with no gene match: 9. CDR3 length equals 14 residues. As DNA, the CDR3 is TGTGCCAGCAGCCCAATGGACAGGTTATATGGCTACACCTTC. It specifies CASSPMDRLYGYTF.